Each of the 32 T cell receptor beta chains below was sequenced from the same sample in a study of blood T cell repertoires in COVID-19. Method: immunoSEQ multiplex PCR; TCRdb's copy keeps in-frame clones and lacks some. This sample has around 130,000 clones; more than 85% occur once, and the top ten carry less than 20%. Material: peripheral blood. These receptors all come from a man in his fifties or sixties with active or convalescent COVID-19.

V usage is TRBV6-6 and J usage is TRBJ1-2, with 8 bases aligning to TRBD1. The CDR3 is 14 amino acids. The ends lost 6 bases at V and 2 bases at J; junction bases unmatched: 5. The germline V gene has CDR1 MNHNY and CDR2 SVGAGI (reference sequence). Written as DNA, the CDR3 is TGTGCCAGCAGAGAGGGACAGGTGAACTATGGCTACACCTTC. Protein product: CASREGQVNYGYTF.

The genes are TRBV3-1 (or the pseudogene TRBV3-2) and TRBJ1-5; D is unresolved. CDR1 is LGHDT, CDR2 YNNKEL, per germline (reference sequence). This CDR3 contains 15 residues. Trimming stripped 5 bases from V and 0 bases from J, with 11 bases between. In nucleotides, the CDR3 is TGTGCCAGCAGCGTCGAGTTGAATAGCAATCAGCCCCAGCATTTT. It encodes CASSVELNSNQPQHF.

The rearrangement links TRBV19 to TRBJ2-3; D perhaps matches TRBD1 (6 bases). Trimming cost V 4 bases and J 0 bases, with 11 bases left between them. CDR1 LNHDA and CDR2 SQIVND come from the germline V gene (reference sequence). The CDR3 has 15 amino acids. In DNA form, the CDR3 reads TGTGCCAGTAGTAGACGGACAGCTAGCACAGATACGCAGTATTTT. This sequence encodes CASSRRTASTDTQYF.

J is TRBJ2-3 and V is TRBV7-6; 7 bases are a match to TRBD1. The CDR3 is 15 amino acids. Losses at the gene ends were 4 bases for V and 2 bases for J; bases not matched to a gene: 6. From germline, CDR1 is SGHVS and CDR2 FNYEAQ. The DNA of the CDR3 is TGTGCCAGCAGCTCGACAGGGAAGGACACAGATACGCAGTATTTT. Translating it yields CASSSTGKDTDTQYF.

The CDR3 here is CASSRDRGNQPQHF. CDR3 coding DNA: TGTGCCAGCAGCCGGGACAGGGGGAACCAGCCCCAGCATTTT. This rearrangement joins TRBV28 to TRBJ1-5, with 11 bases that match TRBD1. Germline V gives CDR1 MDHEN, CDR2 SYDVKM. Losses at the gene ends were 6 bases for V and 7 bases for J; bases not matched to a gene: 5. This CDR3 is 14 amino acids long.

The V gene is TRBV27, the J gene TRBJ2-1, with TRBD2 identical over 13 bases. The CDR3 consists of 15 residues. V dropped 3 bases and J dropped 4; count of bases not matched to a gene: 0. Germline lookup yields CDR1 MNHEY and CDR2 SMNVEV (reference sequence). The CDR3 DNA reads as TGTGCCAGCAGTTTGACTAGCGGGAGGTACAATGAGCAGTTCTTC. Amino acids: CASSLTSGRYNEQFF.

The CDR3 DNA is TGCGCCAGCAGCTTAGGGACTAGCGGGGCACACAATGAGCAGTTCTTC. It yields the protein CASSLGTSGAHNEQFF. V usage is TRBV5-1 and J usage is TRBJ2-1; 13 bases agree with TRBD2. The germline V gene encodes CDR1 SGHRS and CDR2 YFSETQ. V was pared by 2 bases and J by 5 bases, with 4 bases of the junction left unmatched. The length of the CDR3 is 16 residues.

This clone came up once. The rearrangement links TRBV6-5 to TRBJ2-1; D not resolved. The germline V and J ends were trimmed by 0 bases and 10 bases, with 10 bases remaining between them. CDR3 size: 13 residues. Looked up from germline, CDR1 is MNHEY and CDR2 is SVGAGI. The CDR3 DNA reads TGTGCCAGCAGTTACTCTCCGTTGCGGGAGCAGTTCTTC. It codes for CASSYSPLREQFF.

The chain is built from TRBV19 and TRBJ1-4; TRBD1 aligns across 9 bases. The V segment lost 8 bases and the J segment 4 bases; nucleotides outside the gene matches: 8. Germline V gene lookup returns CDR1 LNHDA and CDR2 SQIVND (reference sequence). CDR3 length equals 15 residues. The CDR3 sequence: CASWSPGQGNEKLFF. The CDR3 DNA follows: TGTGCCAGTTGGTCACCGGGACAGGGTAATGAAAAACTGTTTTTT. The variable domain in full, with the rest retrieved from reference TRBV19 and TRBJ1-4, is DGGITQSPKYLFRKEGQNVTLSCEQNLNHDAMYWYRQDPGQGLRLIYYSQIVNDFQKGDIAEGYSVSREKKESFPLTVTSAQKNPTAFYLCASWSPGQGNEKLFFGSGTQLSVL.

Only one count was recorded for this clone. This chain joins TRBV30 and TRBJ2-1, with D possibly matching TRBD1 (5 bases). V dropped 2 bases and J dropped 7 bases, with 12 bases sitting between them. CDR1 is GTSNPN, CDR2 SVGIG, per germline (reference sequence). This CDR3 spans 13 amino acids. DNA for the CDR3: TGTGCCTGGAGTATTGGCAGGGATAATGAGCAGTTCTTC. This encodes CAWSIGRDNEQFF.

The rearrangement uses TRBV9 and TRBJ2-3, with D unclear. This CDR3 spans 14 amino acids. The germline CDR1 and CDR2 sequences are SGDLS and YYNGEE. V gave up 3 bases and J gave up 2 bases, with 10 bases separating them. The CDR3 coding sequence is TGTGCCAGCAGCGCGTCCTCTCTCACAGATACGCAGTATTTT. It encodes CASSASSLTDTQYF.

V usage is TRBV27 and J usage is TRBJ2-1, with 16 bases aligning to TRBD2. The CDR3 totals 19 residues. J was trimmed by 6 bases and V by 3 bases; bases with no gene match: 11. Germline V lookup: CDR1 MNHEY, CDR2 SMNVEV (reference sequence). The CDR3 loop is CASSFLPGLAGGPRNEQFF. The CDR3 nucleotides read TGTGCCAGCAGTTTTCTACCGGGACTAGCGGGAGGGCCACGCAATGAGCAGTTCTTC.

The V call is TRBV7-8, the J call TRBJ2-7; 9 bases agree with TRBD1. The ends lost 5 bases at V and 4 bases at J; junction bases unmatched: 15. CDR1 and CDR2 from the germline V gene are SGHVS and FQNEAQ. The CDR3 consists of 17 residues. The CDR3 sequence is CASSHKIGGQGWYEQYF. As DNA, the CDR3 is TGTGCCAGCAGCCACAAAATAGGGGGACAGGGTTGGTACGAGCAGTACTTC.

V gene TRBV5-4 combines with J gene TRBJ2-7; no definite D call. The germline V gene has CDR1 SGHNT and CDR2 YYREEE (reference sequence). Trimming stripped 7 bases from V and 1 base from J, with 15 bases between. This CDR3 is 14 amino acids long. Here the CDR3 DNA reads TGTGCCAGCCATTCCAGATCCAAATCCTACGAGCAGTACTTC. Translated: CASHSRSKSYEQYF.

J is TRBJ2-7 and V is TRBV6-6; 10 nucleotides align to TRBD1. Looked up from germline, CDR1 is MNHNY and CDR2 is SVGAGI (reference sequence). This CDR3 contains 15 residues. With V trimmed by 6 bases and J by 1 base, 6 bases remained unmatched. DNA of the CDR3: TGTGCCAGCAGACGCGACAGGGGGCTATCCTACGAGCAGTACTTC. Translated, it gives CASRRDRGLSYEQYF.

The DNA of the CDR3 is TGTGCCAGTAGTAACAGTATGAACACTGAAGCTTTCTTT. Translating it yields CASSNSMNTEAFF. This rearrangement joins TRBV19 to TRBJ1-1, with D unresolved. Trimming took 4 bases from V and 0 from J, leaving 6 bases between them. The CDR3 spans 13 residues. CDR1 is LNHDA and CDR2 is SQIVND in the germline V gene (reference sequence).

The chain carries TRBV28 and TRBJ2-1, with TRBD2 as a possible D gene (5 bases). The CDR3 is 14 amino acids. CDR1 is MDHEN, CDR2 SYDVKM, per germline. V was pared by 1 base and J by 13 bases, with 17 bases between. CDR3 DNA sequence: TGTGCCAGCAGTTTATTAGGTGTGGCCCGGGGACAGTTCTTC. As protein: CASSLLGVARGQFF.

The chain joins TRBV19 to TRBJ1-5, with D unclear. This CDR3 is built from 16 residues. The germline V gene encodes CDR1 LNHDA and CDR2 SQIVND (reference sequence). V dropped 0 bases and J dropped 2 bases, with 11 bases sitting between them. CDR3 in amino acids: CASSIDRRRGNQPQHF. Written as DNA, the CDR3 is TGTGCCAGTAGTATAGACAGGCGGCGGGGCAATCAGCCCCAGCATTTT.

This CDR3 is CASSQIPMPSDRGYGYTF. Written as DNA, the CDR3 is TGTGCCAGCAGCCAAATACCAATGCCCTCGGACAGGGGCTATGGCTACACCTTC. The rearrangement uses TRBV4-2 and TRBJ1-2, with 9 bases identical to TRBD1. Unmatched junction bases numbered 14, after V lost 2 bases and J lost 4 bases. Germline assignment: CDR1 LGHNA and CDR2 YNFKEQ. The CDR3 has 18 residues.

J is TRBJ2-3 and V is TRBV29-1; 7 nucleotides align to TRBD2. The CDR3 consists of 16 residues. V dropped 0 bases and J dropped 3; count of bases not matched to a gene: 9. Per germline, CDR1 SQVTM and CDR2 ANQGSEA. CDR3 protein: CSVEDFGRSGTDTQYF. DNA for the CDR3: TGCAGCGTTGAAGATTTCGGGAGGAGCGGGACAGATACGCAGTATTTT.

This clone has only a few counts. Other DNA sequences in the sample encode the same CDR3. The gene calls are TRBV2 and TRBJ1-6; D uncertain. Trimming removed 0 bases at V and 7 bases at J, with 7 bases between. The length of the CDR3 is 14 residues. Germline CDR1 is SNHLY and CDR2 is FYNNEI. This CDR3 reads CASSEARLNSPLHF. DNA for the CDR3: TGTGCCAGCAGTGAAGCCAGATTGAATTCACCCCTCCACTTT. Combining the CDR3 with reference TRBV2 and TRBJ1-6 gives the whole variable domain EPEVTQTPSHQVTQMGQEVILRCVPISNHLYFYWYRQILGQKVEFLVSFYNNEISEKSEIFDDQFSVERPDGSNFTLKIRSTKLEDSAMYFCASSEARLNSPLHFGNGTRLTVT.

The chain couples TRBV6-5 to TRBJ1-3; D unresolved. Between the trimmed V and J ends, which lost 4 bases and 1 base, there was a span of 8 bases. CDR1 is MNHEY and CDR2 is SVGAGI in the germline V gene. CDR3 length: 14 residues. CDR3 nucleotide sequence: TGTGCCAGCAGTTCCGGCGGGTCTGGAAACACCATATATTTT. This codes for CASSSGGSGNTIYF.

V is TRBV7-2 and J is TRBJ2-3; 10 positions agree with TRBD2. CDR3 length: 16 residues. From germline, CDR1 is SGHTA and CDR2 FQGNSA. V was pared by 4 bases and J by 5 bases, with 9 bases of the junction left unmatched. The DNA of the CDR3 is TGTGCCAGCAGCTCCGAAATAGCGGGGGGCCGAGATACGCAGTATTTT. Protein sequence: CASSSEIAGGRDTQYF.

The chain carries TRBV25-1 and TRBJ2-7; TRBD1 matches at 8 bases. Per the germline V gene, CDR1 is MGHDK and CDR2 is SYGVNS. This CDR3 spans 14 amino acids. Trimming removed 5 bases from V and 2 bases from J; junction bases left unmatched: 5. The CDR3, as DNA: TGTGCCAGCAGTCCAACAGGGGGGACCTACGAGCAGTACTTC. Encoded protein: CASSPTGGTYEQYF.

The J gene is TRBJ1-1, the V gene TRBV29-1; possibly TRBD1 for D (5 bases). Deletions cut 6 bases from V and 2 bases from J, with 10 bases between. Germline CDR1 and CDR2: SQVTM and ANQGSEA. This CDR3 contains 12 residues. The CDR3 sequence: CSVGHPNTEAFF. In DNA, the CDR3 is TGCAGCGTCGGACACCCAAACACTGAAGCTTTCTTT.

The chain has TRBV15 and TRBJ2-5; 8 positions match TRBD1. Germline values: CDR1 LNHNV, CDR2 YYDKDF (reference sequence). The CDR3 extends over 15 amino acids. J lost 4 bases, V lost 8 bases, and 12 bases had no gene match. For the CDR3, the DNA is TGTGCCACCGCACGACCAAGGACAGGGAGAGAGACCCAGTACTTC. Encoded protein: CATARPRTGRETQYF. Full variable domain (rest looked up from reference TRBV15 and TRBJ2-5): DAMVIQNPRYQVTQFGKPVTLSCSQTLNHNVMYWYQQKSSQAPKLLFHYYDKDFNNEADTPDNFQSRRPNTSFCFLDIRSPGLGDTAMYLCATARPRTGRETQYFGPGTRLLVL.

In DNA, the CDR3 is TGTGCCAGCAGTGACCCAGGGTTCGCTGGAAACACCATATATTTT. Its protein is CASSDPGFAGNTIYF. This chain connects TRBV6-1 to TRBJ1-3, with D maybe TRBD1 (5 bases). V lost 3 bases to trimming and J lost 2 bases, with 11 bases between them. This CDR3 contains 15 residues. CDR1 and CDR2 (germline): MNHNS, SASEGT.

The V and J genes are TRBV27 and TRBJ1-4; TRBD1 aligns across 7 bases. CDR3 length equals 15 residues. Trimming took 5 bases from V and 2 from J; bases not matched to a gene: 5. Germline CDR1 reads MNHEY; CDR2 reads SMNVEV (reference sequence). The CDR3 here is CASSHQTGTNEKLFF. The DNA of the CDR3 is TGTGCCAGCAGTCATCAGACAGGGACTAATGAAAAACTGTTTTTT.

V gene TRBV4-1 combines with J gene TRBJ1-2; maybe TRBD1 (6 bases). CDR1 is MGHRA, CDR2 YSYEKL, per germline. V was cut by 4 bases and J by 2 bases, with 14 bases left in between. This CDR3 contains 15 residues. In nucleotides, the CDR3 is TGCGCCAGCAGCCCTTTTGGGACATCGAACTATGGCTACACCTTC. Protein product: CASSPFGTSNYGYTF.

The genes are TRBV5-1 and TRBJ1-5; D gene uncertain. CDR1 and CDR2 from the germline V gene are SGHRS and YFSETQ. V dropped 0 bases and J dropped 0 bases, with 7 bases sitting between them. CDR3 size: 15 residues. The chain's CDR3 is CASSLAGSSNQPQHF. The CDR3 bases are TGCGCCAGCAGCTTGGCGGGGAGTAGCAATCAGCCCCAGCATTTT.

The chain recombines TRBV7-2 with TRBJ2-3, with 7 bases identical to TRBD1. The CDR3 consists of 16 residues. Germline V gene sequence: CDR1 SGHTA, CDR2 FQGNSA. Trimming removed 3 bases from V and 0 bases from J; junction bases left unmatched: 6. The CDR3 DNA reads as TGTGCCAGCAGCTTTGGTCCAGGGGGTAGCACAGATACGCAGTATTTT. The encoded protein is CASSFGPGGSTDTQYF.

This chain links TRBV19 with TRBJ1-1; 11 bases line up with TRBD1. Unmatched junction bases numbered 5, after V lost 5 bases and J lost 0 bases. From germline, CDR1 is LNHDA and CDR2 SQIVND (reference sequence). The CDR3 length is 16 residues. In DNA form, the CDR3 reads TGTGCCAGTAGTCTAGGACAGGGGGCCATGAACACTGAAGCTTTCTTT. It specifies CASSLGQGAMNTEAFF.